Each of the 13 T cell receptor beta chains below was sequenced from the same sample in a study of CD8 T cells in Susac syndrome. RNA amounts of roughly 0.45 to 1 ug underwent reverse transcription with random hexamers. TCRdb itself ran the immunoSEQ multiplex PCR reads through MiXCR, one entry per CDR3 protein. The sample holds a few hundred thousand distinct CDR3 sequences, roughly 85% seen once. Source material: CD8+ T cells from PBMCs. Receptors originate from a human donor with multiple sclerosis.

The V gene is TRBV20-1, the J gene TRBJ2-2, with 10 bases matching TRBD2. Germline loops: CDR1 DFQATT, CDR2 SNEGSKA (reference sequence). V was clipped by 3 bases and J by 3 bases; unmatched bases: 4. The CDR3 is 15 residues long. The CDR3 DNA reads as TGCAGTGCTAGGGGACTAGCGACGGACACCGGGGAGCTGTTTTTT. This sequence encodes CSARGLATDTGELFF.

The chain links TRBV29-1 to TRBJ2-6; D remains ambiguous. V lost 3 bases and J 0 bases, leaving 6 bases between the germline ends. CDR3 length: 14 amino acids. The germline gives CDR1 SQVTM, CDR2 ANQGSEA. CDR3 amino acids: CSVEVYSGANVLTF. For the CDR3, the DNA is TGCAGCGTTGAGGTGTACTCTGGGGCCAACGTCCTGACTTTC. The full variable domain, completed using reference TRBV29-1 and TRBJ2-6, is SAVISQKPSRDICQRGTSLTIQCQVDSQVTMMFWYRQQPGQSLTLIATANQGSEATYESGFVIDKFPISRPNLTFSTLTVSNMSPEDSSIYLCSVEVYSGANVLTFGAGSRLTVL.

This rearrangement joins TRBV6-1 to TRBJ1-2; no clear D gene. CDR3 length equals 11 residues. Trimming pared 4 bases from V and 4 bases from J, leaving 4 bases between. The germline gives CDR1 MNHNS, CDR2 SASEGT. The chain's CDR3 is CASSGSYGYTF. In nucleotides, the CDR3 is TGTGCCAGCAGTGGATCCTATGGCTACACCTTC.

V is TRBV5-4 and J is TRBJ1-3; no firm D call. V was pared by 4 bases and J by 3 bases, with 8 bases between. The germline V gene encodes CDR1 SGHNT and CDR2 YYREEE (reference sequence). There are 13 residues in the CDR3. This chain's CDR3 is CASSPDHGNTIYF. DNA of the CDR3: TGTGCCAGCAGCCCGGACCATGGAAACACCATATATTTT.

The gene calls are TRBV7-2 and TRBJ2-7, with D hard to call. The V end was cut by 6 bases, the J end by 3 bases, with 12 bases between. CDR3 length equals 13 residues. Germline values: CDR1 SGHTA, CDR2 FQGNSA. CDR3 protein: CASRRPPFYEQYF. The CDR3 DNA is TGTGCCAGCAGACGCCCCCCCTTCTACGAGCAGTACTTC.

This chain joins TRBV28 and TRBJ1-1; maybe TRBD1 (5 bases). The CDR3 has 13 amino acids. Germline lookup yields CDR1 MDHEN and CDR2 SYDVKM. The V and J ends lost 4 bases and 5 bases respectively, with 11 bases between them. The chain's CDR3 is CASSWLRETEAFF. CDR3 in DNA: TGTGCCAGCAGTTGGCTCAGGGAGACTGAAGCTTTCTTT. The full variable domain, rest sourced from reference TRBV28 and TRBJ1-1, is DVKVTQSSRYLVKRTGEKVFLECVQDMDHENMFWYRQDPGLGLRLIYFSYDVKMKEKGDIPEGYSVSREKKERFSLILESASTNQTSMYLCASSWLRETEAFFGQGTRLTVV.

The chain recombines TRBV19 with TRBJ2-1; 9 bases fit TRBD2. Germline-derived CDR1 and CDR2 are LNHDA and SQIVND (reference sequence). The J segment lost 4 bases and the V segment lost 1 base, leaving 2 bases of the junction unmatched. This CDR3 has 15 residues. The CDR3 nucleotides read TGTGCCAGTAGTATAGTCAGCGGGAGGTACAATGAGCAGTTCTTC. Residues: CASSIVSGRYNEQFF.

The gene calls are TRBV21-1 and TRBJ1-1; the table's D call, TRBD1, was not checked against the DNA. TRBV21-1 represents a pseudogene. The CDR3 is 16 amino acids. CDR3: CASSIGGDRGDTEAFF. CDR3 sequence (DNA): TGTGCCAGCAGCATTGGGGGAGACAGGGGGGACACTGAAGCTTTCTTT.

The V and J genes are TRBV20-1 and TRBJ2-4; no clear D gene. Germline assignment: CDR1 DFQATT and CDR2 SNEGSKA (reference sequence). V lost 2 bases and J 0 bases, leaving 8 bases between the germline ends. The CDR3 length is 14 residues. CDR3 DNA: TGCAGTGCTAGACAGACTTTAGCCAAAAACATTCAGTACTTC. It is translated as CSARQTLAKNIQYF.

CDR3 nucleotides: TGTGCCAGCAGTTACTCGGAGGGCTACGAGCAGTACTTC. Its protein product is CASSYSEGYEQYF. The gene calls are TRBV6-2 or TRBV6-3 and TRBJ2-7; TRBD2 is a possible D gene (6 bases). The CDR3 spans 13 residues. Germline V gene lookup returns CDR1 MNHEY and CDR2 SVGEGT. Trimming took 0 bases from V and 3 from J, leaving 6 bases between them.

There are a few counts of this clonotype. The chain combines TRBV27 with TRBJ2-7; 13 bases match TRBD2. There are 15 residues in the CDR3. Germline assignment: CDR1 MNHEY and CDR2 SMNVEV (reference sequence). V shed 5 bases and J 3 bases; nucleotides not matched to a gene: 4. CDR3 loop: CASSLGTSGVYEQYF. The CDR3 DNA reads as TGTGCCAGCAGTCTGGGGACTAGCGGGGTCTACGAGCAGTACTTC.

The genes are TRBV11-2 and TRBJ2-1; 10 positions agree with TRBD2. Per the germline V gene, CDR1 is SGHAT and CDR2 is FQNNGV. The CDR3 runs 17 residues. V was pared by 7 bases and J by 5 bases, with 14 bases of the junction left unmatched. The CDR3 bases are TGTGCCAGCACCCTCAACCCCCTTAGCGGGAGGAACAATGAGCAGTTCTTC. It encodes CASTLNPLSGRNNEQFF.

In this sample, this clonotype turned up once. The chain recombines TRBV15 with TRBJ2-3; 9 bases fit TRBD2. V lost 5 bases and J lost 4; bases outside the gene matches: 7. The germline V gene has CDR1 LNHNV and CDR2 YYDKDF (reference sequence). The CDR3 is made up of 15 amino acids. In nucleotides, the CDR3 is TGTGCCACCAGCCTATCTAGCGGGGTGTCAGATACGCAGTATTTT. Translated: CATSLSSGVSDTQYF.